Each of the 23 T cell receptor beta chains below was sequenced from the same sample in a study of CD8+ T cells in alopecia areata. It was cDNA, reverse transcribed from extracted RNA, that served as the sequencing template. The method was immunoSEQ multiplex PCR; TCRdb's version includes in-frame clones alone and lacks a portion of them. The sample consists of 150,000 to 200,000 clones, 45% to 60% of them appearing once. Treatment defined: oral pan-JAK inhibitor, 5-10 mg twice daily. The sample here was CD8+ T cells sorted from blood, taken at approximately week 51, from a patient treated with tofacitinib. The receptor set was obtained from a human donor with alopecia areata.

In nucleotides, the CDR3 is TGTGCCAGCAGGCGGGACAGGGTCTCCTATAATTCACCCCTCCACTTT. It encodes CASRRDRVSYNSPLHF. The chain uses TRBV27 and TRBJ1-6; 9 bases match TRBD1. The junction had 3 bases not matched to a gene; V was cut back by 6 bases and J by 0 bases. Germline V gene lookup returns CDR1 MNHEY and CDR2 SMNVEV (reference sequence). The CDR3 is 16 residues long.

The rearrangement joins TRBV19 to TRBJ2-2; 8 nucleotides agree with TRBD2. The germline V gene has CDR1 LNHDA and CDR2 SQIVND (reference sequence). The CDR3 totals 15 residues. Germline trimming cut 5 bases from V and 7 bases from J; bases unmatched to any gene: 9. The CDR3 DNA reads as TGTGCCAGTAGTCCACGGGGGGGCGTTTTCGGGGAGCTGTTTTTT. As protein: CASSPRGGVFGELFF.

The chain uses TRBV19 and TRBJ1-2; D might be TRBD1 (6 bases). Germline values: CDR1 LNHDA, CDR2 SQIVND (reference sequence). Trimming left V 3 bases short and J 7 bases short, with 15 bases between. This CDR3 region has 14 residues. Here the CDR3 reads CASSIGTGTGGYTF. The CDR3 nucleotides are TGTGCCAGTAGTATCGGAACAGGGACTGGTGGCTACACCTTC.

V is TRBV30 and J is TRBJ1-1; tentatively, D is TRBD1 (5 bases). CDR3 length: 14 amino acids. Germline values: CDR1 GTSNPN, CDR2 SVGIG (reference sequence). Trimming stripped 2 bases from V and 1 base from J, with 11 bases between. The CDR3 coding sequence is TGTGCCTGGAGTCCTGACGGGGCGAACACTGAAGCTTTCTTT. It translates to CAWSPDGANTEAFF.

The chain recombines TRBV5-1 with TRBJ2-5; 16 positions match TRBD2. Germline CDR1 SGHRS, CDR2 YFSETQ. J lost 6 bases, V lost 4 bases, and 3 bases had no gene match. This CDR3 contains 15 residues. Here the CDR3 reads CASSPGLAGGQTQYF. CDR3 bases: TGCGCCAGCAGCCCGGGACTAGCGGGGGGGCAGACCCAGTACTTC.

The chain recombines TRBV5-6 with TRBJ2-7; D unresolved. CDR1 is SGHDT and CDR2 is YYEEEE in the germline V gene. The CDR3 has 13 residues. V lost 0 bases to trimming and J lost 3 bases, with 7 bases between them. The chain's CDR3 is CASSLGHLYEQYF. CDR3 sequence (DNA): TGTGCCAGCAGCTTGGGACACCTCTACGAGCAGTACTTC.

The chain couples TRBV29-1 to TRBJ2-1; D unclear. There are 11 residues in the CDR3. Looked up from germline, CDR1 is SQVTM and CDR2 is ANQGSEA. Trimming cost V 2 bases and J 9 bases, with 8 bases left between them. DNA of the CDR3: TGCAGCGTTGAAAGTCGGAGTGAGCAGTTCTTC. This codes for CSVESRSEQFF.

A few counts support this clone. The chain carries TRBV7-9 and TRBJ2-1; D call uncertain. From germline, CDR1 is SEHNR and CDR2 FQNEAQ (reference sequence). This CDR3 has 14 residues. The V end lost 6 bases, the J end lost 3 bases, and 12 bases lay between the germline ends. The CDR3 DNA is TGTGCCAGCAGGGTTAGCTCAGGCTACAATGAGCAGTTCTTC. It yields the protein CASRVSSGYNEQFF.

The rearrangement joins TRBV7-9 to TRBJ2-5, with D maybe TRBD2 (6 bases). Germline V gives CDR1 SEHNR, CDR2 FQNEAQ (reference sequence). This CDR3 is built from 13 residues. The V end was cut by 1 base, the J end by 5 bases, with 8 bases between. CDR3 in amino acids: CASSLGGVETQYF. CDR3 DNA sequence: TGTGCCAGCAGCTTAGGCGGGGTGGAGACCCAGTACTTC.

In regard to this clone: Compared with germline, one end of the junction differs, possibly owing to a read error. The chain combines TRBV4-3 with TRBJ2-2; the match to TRBD1 covers 12 bases. This CDR3 comprises 17 residues. Germline loops: CDR1 LGHNA, CDR2 YSLEER. CDR3 in DNA: TGCGCCAGCACCCAAGTGGGGACAGGGGGCTATGTCGGGGAGCTGTTTTTT. Its translation is CASTQVGTGGYVGELFF.

In its sample, this clone was seen a few times. V is TRBV29-1 and J is TRBJ2-2; no definite D call. The length of the CDR3 is 15 residues. V lost 2 bases to trimming and J lost 3 bases, with 13 bases between them. CDR1 SQVTM and CDR2 ANQGSEA come from the germline V gene. This CDR3 is CSVETGGEDTGELFF. The CDR3 coding sequence is TGCAGCGTTGAAACGGGCGGCGAAGACACCGGGGAGCTGTTTTTT.

V is TRBV30 and J is TRBJ2-4; tentatively, D is TRBD1 or TRBD2 (5 bases each). CDR3 size: 13 residues. Germline-derived CDR1 and CDR2 are GTSNPN and SVGIG (reference sequence). V lost 0 bases and J 7 bases, leaving 10 bases between the germline ends. The chain's CDR3 is CAWSVGWGNIQYF. In DNA, the CDR3 is TGTGCCTGGAGTGTAGGTTGGGGGAACATTCAGTACTTC.

This clone came up a few times. The rearrangement uses TRBV6-5 and TRBJ2-2; D is ambiguous. The germline V and J ends were trimmed by 5 bases and 3 bases, with 13 bases remaining between them. The germline CDR1 and CDR2 sequences are MNHEY and SVGAGI. The CDR3 contains 15 residues. The CDR3 region has the DNA TGTGCCAGCAGTCCCGAGGACGGACACACCGGGGAGCTGTTTTTT. Its translation: CASSPEDGHTGELFF.

The chain joins TRBV5-6 to TRBJ2-7, with TRBD2 matching over 7 bases. V shed 0 bases and J 6 bases; nucleotides not matched to a gene: 0. The germline CDR1 and CDR2 sequences are SGHDT and YYEEEE. The length of the CDR3 is 12 residues. The CDR3 loop reads CASSLAGGEQYF. The CDR3 DNA follows: TGTGCCAGCAGCTTGGCGGGAGGCGAGCAGTACTTC.

Only a few counts were recorded for this clone. The chain employs TRBV5-6 and TRBJ1-1, with 9 bases fitting TRBD1. CDR1 is SGHDT and CDR2 is YYEEEE in the germline V gene. The junction had 10 bases not matched to a gene; V was cut back by 5 bases and J by 5 bases. The CDR3 sequence is 15 residues long. The CDR3 nucleotides read TGTGCCAGCAGACAGTCCGGGACAGGGTTTACTGAAGCTTTCTTT. Its protein product is CASRQSGTGFTEAFF.

This clone was seen more than once but under ten times. J is TRBJ1-2 and V is TRBV29-1, with D perhaps matching TRBD1 (6 bases). This CDR3 is built from 11 residues. Trimming removed 7 bases at V and 5 bases at J, with 11 bases between. CDR1 is SQVTM and CDR2 is ANQGSEA in the germline V gene. The CDR3 here is CSGTQGYGYTF. The CDR3 DNA reads as TGCAGCGGTACTCAGGGGTATGGCTACACCTTC.

The chain combines TRBV27 with TRBJ2-1, with no clear D. CDR1 and CDR2 (germline): MNHEY, SMNVEV (reference sequence). This CDR3 spans 12 amino acids. V lost 6 bases and J 9 bases, leaving 12 bases between the germline ends. The CDR3 DNA sequence: TGTGCCAGCAGCTCCCAAGGGCTTGAGCAGTTCTTC. This translates into CASSSQGLEQFF.

This clone has only a few counts. The CDR3 bases are TGTGCCAGCTCCGATAGTTTCGGCACTGAAGCTTTCTTT. This codes for CASSDSFGTEAFF. The chain employs TRBV11-2 and TRBJ1-1; D not resolved. Per germline, CDR1 SGHAT and CDR2 FQNNGV. The V gene lost 8 bases and the J gene lost 4 bases, with 14 bases spanning the gap. The length of the CDR3 is 13 residues.

The chain couples TRBV27 to TRBJ2-7, with 8 bases matching TRBD1. V lost 5 bases and J lost 9; bases outside the gene matches: 15. Looked up from germline, CDR1 is MNHEY and CDR2 is SMNVEV (reference sequence). The CDR3 length is 15 residues. The CDR3 DNA reads as TGTGCCAGCAGTCGCGATGGGGGGACAGGAGAGGGGCAGTACTTC. Translating it yields CASSRDGGTGEGQYF.

The chain has TRBV6-5 and TRBJ1-1; D not certain. This CDR3 contains 15 residues. Deletions cut 2 bases from V and 5 bases from J, with 15 bases between. Germline V gene lookup returns CDR1 MNHEY and CDR2 SVGAGI. In DNA form, the CDR3 reads TGTGCCAGCAGTTACCCCGGGGTTGAAGGGACTGAAGCTTTCTTT. Encoded protein: CASSYPGVEGTEAFF.

This chain links TRBV20-1 with TRBJ2-7; D perhaps matches TRBD1 (5 bases). The CDR3 spans 11 residues. In germline, CDR1 is DFQATT, CDR2 SNEGSKA (reference sequence). The germline V and J ends were trimmed by 3 bases and 5 bases, with 8 bases remaining between them. This CDR3 reads CSASLQDEQYF. The CDR3 DNA is TGCAGTGCTAGCCTACAGGACGAGCAGTACTTC.

CDR3 bases: TGTGCCAGCAGCTCTCCTACAGGGGGCATGTCCTACAATGAGCAGTTCTTC. Translated, it gives CASSSPTGGMSYNEQFF. The chain couples TRBV11-1 to TRBJ2-1; 9 bases are a match to TRBD1. CDR1 is SGHAT, CDR2 FQDESV, per germline (reference sequence). The CDR3 loop spans 17 amino acids. V lost 4 bases to trimming and J lost 1 base; unmatched junction nucleotides: 8.

The rearrangement links TRBV18 to TRBJ2-1; TRBD1 matches 8 bases. The CDR3 is 15 residues long. From germline, CDR1 is KGHSH and CDR2 LQKENI. V gave up 0 bases and J gave up 8 bases; unmatched junction bases: 6. This chain's CDR3 is CASSPPQGAAYEQFF. CDR3 DNA: TGTGCCAGCTCACCACCGCAGGGGGCGGCCTATGAGCAGTTCTTC.